These 8 T cell receptor beta chains were sequenced from one sample in a study of blood T cell repertoires in COVID-19. Assay used: immunoSEQ multiplex PCR; TCRdb lists only in-frame clones, some missing. The sample contains tens of thousands of clones, around 80% of which appear only once. Sequenced material: peripheral blood. The receptors come from a middle-aged man with active or convalescent COVID-19.

The gene calls are TRBV6-5 and TRBJ1-4, with D perhaps TRBD1 (6 bases). V was trimmed by 8 bases and J by 0 bases, leaving 10 bases between them. Germline CDR1 reads MNHEY; CDR2 reads SVGAGI. The CDR3 is 14 residues long. The CDR3 nucleotides read TGTGCCAGCCGGGACACCTCAACTAATGAAAAACTGTTTTTT. It yields the protein CASRDTSTNEKLFF.

Here the CDR3 reads CAISERGSSNQPQHF. DNA of the CDR3: TGTGCCATCAGTGAGAGAGGGAGTAGCAATCAGCCCCAGCATTTT. The chain links TRBV10-3 to TRBJ1-5, with unresolved D. V was clipped by 2 bases and J by 0 bases, with 8 bases between them. From germline, CDR1 is ENHRY and CDR2 SYGVKD. This CDR3 contains 15 residues.

This chain links TRBV6-6 with TRBJ2-2; perhaps TRBD1 as D (7 bases). CDR3 length: 13 residues. Germline CDR1 reads MNHNY; CDR2 reads SVGAGI (reference sequence). Deletions cut 6 bases from V and 5 bases from J, with 10 bases between. The CDR3 region has the DNA TGTGCCAGCAGACCAGGGGGGACCGGGGAGCTGTTTTTT. Its translation is CASRPGGTGELFF.

CDR3 loop: CASSSEGTGASYEQYF. In DNA, the CDR3 is TGTGCCAGCAGCTCAGAAGGGACAGGGGCCTCCTACGAGCAGTACTTC. This sequence joins TRBV7-2 and TRBJ2-7; 10 positions agree with TRBD1. V shed 4 bases and J 0 bases; nucleotides not matched to a gene: 6. In germline, CDR1 is SGHTA, CDR2 FQGNSA. The CDR3 contains 16 residues.

This chain uses TRBV6-4 with TRBJ1-2; 8 bases match TRBD1. This CDR3 contains 14 residues. Per the germline V gene, CDR1 is MRHNA and CDR2 is SNTAGT. Trimming cost V 8 bases and J 1 base; bases outside gene matches: 6. The CDR3 loop is CASSRTGSNYGYTF. CDR3 DNA sequence: TGTGCCAGCTCGAGGACAGGGAGTAACTATGGCTACACCTTC.

V is TRBV7-6 and J is TRBJ2-3; maybe TRBD1 (6 bases). Trimming shortened V by 4 bases and J by 1 base, and 9 bases separated the two germline ends. The CDR3 sequence is 14 residues long. Germline V CDR1 and CDR2: SGHVS, FNYEAQ. The CDR3 sequence is CASSSWTGTDTQYF. Written as DNA, the CDR3 is TGTGCCAGCAGCTCCTGGACAGGCACAGATACGCAGTATTTT. The full variable domain, in which reference TRBV7-6 and TRBJ2-3 provide the parts outside the CDR3, is GAGVSQSPRYKVTKRGQDVALRCDPISGHVSLYWYRQALGQGPEFLTYFNYEAQQDKSGLPNDRFSAERPEGSISTLTIQRTEQRDSAMYRCASSSWTGTDTQYFGPGTRLTVL.

The chain combines TRBV4-3 with TRBJ1-5; tentatively, D is TRBD1 (5 bases). The germline gives CDR1 LGHNA, CDR2 YSLEER. The CDR3 is made up of 15 amino acids. Trimming left V 3 bases short and J 3 bases short, with 12 bases between. The CDR3 reads CASSQTAGHNQPQHF. The CDR3 DNA follows: TGCGCCAGCAGCCAGACGGCAGGGCACAATCAGCCCCAGCATTTT.

This clone was observed a handful of times. V usage is TRBV5-1 and J usage is TRBJ2-1; 10 bases are a match to TRBD2. This CDR3 contains 18 residues. Looked up from germline, CDR1 is SGHRS and CDR2 is YFSETQ. V lost 1 base to trimming and J lost 0 bases; unmatched junction nucleotides: 7. CDR3 nucleotides: TGCGCCAGCAGCTTGACTAGCGGGGCCTACTCCTCCTACAATGAGCAGTTCTTC. Encoded protein: CASSLTSGAYSSYNEQFF.